The next 14 T cell receptor beta chains were all read from a single sample in a study of blood T cells in healthy people across ages. Primers used in a second PCR of about 6 to 12 cycles were a sample-barcoded 5' primer and a J-beta primer mix. TCRdb re-derived calls from the 5' RACE reads in MiXCR, one entry per CDR3 protein. This table holds fewer than 900,000 distinct CDR3 sequences, around 36% found once. Source material: blood. All receptors derive from a young man in good health.

V and J are TRBV4-3 and TRBJ2-5; no definite D call. V lost 0 bases, J lost 5 bases, and 13 bases lay in between. The CDR3 extends over 15 amino acids. Germline CDR1 and CDR2: LGHNA and YSLEER. DNA for the CDR3: TGCGCCAGCAGCCAAGAACTGGGCCTAGGGGAGACCCAGTACTTC. Its translation is CASSQELGLGETQYF.

The table lists this clonotype with a few counts. V is TRBV20-1 and J is TRBJ2-5; a possible D gene is TRBD2 (7 bases). The CDR3 extends over 16 amino acids. Germline V gives CDR1 DFQATT, CDR2 SNEGSKA (reference sequence). The germline V and J ends were trimmed by 7 bases and 11 bases, with 32 bases remaining between them. The CDR3 DNA is TGCAGTGTGGACAGAACCCCTAGCGGTTTAAGAGATGAGCAGTACTTC. Translating gives CSVDRTPSGLRDEQYF.

This clonotype was detected many times. The J gene is TRBJ2-5, the V gene TRBV12-3 or TRBV12-4; no clear D gene. The germline V and J ends were trimmed by 6 bases and 0 bases, with 8 bases remaining between them. This CDR3 has 13 residues. The CDR3 DNA sequence: TGTGCCAGCAGGGCGCAGGACCAAGAGACCCAGTACTTC. It yields the protein CASRAQDQETQYF.

In this sample, this clonotype turned up many times. The chain joins TRBV7-2 to TRBJ2-1, with a weak D call TRBD1 (6 bases). The germline CDR1 and CDR2 sequences are SGHTA and FQGNSA. The CDR3 loop spans 14 amino acids. V lost 2 bases and J lost 7, with 12 bases in between. DNA for the CDR3: TGTGCCAGCAGCTTAAACAGGGCTGGGAATGAGCAGTTCTTC. Translating it yields CASSLNRAGNEQFF.

The J gene is TRBJ2-2, the V gene TRBV5-1; TRBD2 aligns across 7 bases. The J segment lost 4 bases and the V segment lost 6 bases, leaving 9 bases of the junction unmatched. CDR1 is SGHRS and CDR2 is YFSETQ in the germline V gene. The CDR3 sequence is 15 residues long. CDR3 in DNA: TGCGCCAGCACTCCGGGACCGGGAGGCACCGGGGAGCTGTTTTTT. Protein: CASTPGPGGTGELFF.

This clonotype was counted between two and nine times. J is TRBJ2-3 and V is TRBV12-3 or TRBV12-4, with D possibly matching TRBD2 (5 bases). CDR3 size: 15 residues. The V gene lost 3 bases and the J gene lost 1 base, with 11 bases spanning the gap. The CDR3 bases are TGTGCCAGCAGTTTTACGCGGGCCGGCACAGATACGCAGTATTTT. This gives the protein CASSFTRAGTDTQYF.

This clonotype was detected a few times. A clone one base away is much larger, so this may be a read error. The chain couples TRBV4-3 to TRBJ2-3; 7 positions match TRBD2. This CDR3 region has 17 residues. CDR1 is LGHNA, CDR2 YSLEER, per germline. The V and J ends lost 0 bases and 2 bases, in that order; junction bases with no gene match: 8. CDR3 sequence: CASSQDLGRGNTDTQYF. Written as DNA, the CDR3 is TGCGCCAGCAGCCAAGATTTAGGGCGGGGGAACACAGATACGCAGTATTTT.

Many counts were recorded for this clonotype. The chain joins TRBV10-3 to TRBJ2-5, with TRBD2 as a possible D gene (5 bases). The V gene's germline CDR1 is ENHRY and CDR2 SYGVKD. V lost 5 bases, J lost 1 base, and 11 bases lay in between. This CDR3 contains 14 residues. The CDR3 DNA sequence: TGTGCCATCAGTAAGGACTTCACCCAAGAGACCCAGTACTTC. Its translation: CAISKDFTQETQYF.

Notes on this clonotype: A read error may be the cause here, since a much bigger clone is one base away. This chain uses TRBV4-1 with TRBJ2-5, with 7 bases matching TRBD2. V gave up 3 bases and J gave up 11 bases; unmatched junction bases: 9. CDR1 is MGHRA and CDR2 is YSYEKL in the germline V gene. This CDR3 spans 13 amino acids. CDR3: CASSQRLADEQYF. In DNA, the CDR3 is TGCGCCAGCAGCCAGAGACTAGCTGATGAGCAGTACTTC.

The V gene is TRBV29-1, the J gene TRBJ2-1; 7 positions match TRBD1. The CDR3 length is 16 residues. Per the germline V gene, CDR1 is SQVTM and CDR2 is ANQGSEA. The trim removed 1 base at V and 0 bases at J, leaving 6 bases unmatched. CDR3 coding DNA: TGCAGCGTTGAAGCAGGGGGACCCAGCTCCTACAATGAGCAGTTCTTC. Residues: CSVEAGGPSSYNEQFF.

The count of this clonotype is one. The chain uses TRBV25-1 and TRBJ1-4; D remains ambiguous. The V and J ends lost 11 bases and 8 bases respectively, with 12 bases between them. The CDR3 is 11 residues long. Germline V gene data show CDR1 as MGHDK and CDR2 as SYGVNS. CDR3 residues: CAHNRREKLFF. The DNA of the CDR3 is TGTGCCCATAACCGGCGGGAAAAACTGTTTTTT.

This sequence joins TRBV5-1 and TRBJ1-5; D unresolved. CDR1 is SGHRS and CDR2 is YFSETQ in the germline V gene. The CDR3 is 15 amino acids. The V and J ends lost 1 base and 0 bases respectively, with 8 bases between them. CDR3 sequence reads: CASSLTGNSNQPQHF. The CDR3 DNA reads TGCGCCAGCAGCTTGACGGGCAATAGCAATCAGCCCCAGCATTTT.

This chain uses TRBV12-3 or TRBV12-4 with TRBJ1-4, with 10 bases aligning to TRBD1. V gave up 5 bases and J gave up 7 bases; unmatched junction bases: 7. The CDR3 is 15 residues long. Here the CDR3 reads CASSLSGTGAEKLFF. CDR3 DNA sequence: TGTGCCAGCAGTCTCTCCGGGACAGGGGCTGAAAAACTGTTTTTT.

This clonotype occurred a few times. The chain couples TRBV9 to TRBJ1-1; D is unresolved. CDR1 SGDLS and CDR2 YYNGEE come from the germline V gene. Trimming removed 3 bases at V and 11 bases at J, with 17 bases between. The CDR3 contains 13 residues. This CDR3 is CASSAPSGSVAFF. The CDR3 DNA is TGTGCCAGCAGCGCGCCGTCTGGTAGTGTGGCTTTCTTT.